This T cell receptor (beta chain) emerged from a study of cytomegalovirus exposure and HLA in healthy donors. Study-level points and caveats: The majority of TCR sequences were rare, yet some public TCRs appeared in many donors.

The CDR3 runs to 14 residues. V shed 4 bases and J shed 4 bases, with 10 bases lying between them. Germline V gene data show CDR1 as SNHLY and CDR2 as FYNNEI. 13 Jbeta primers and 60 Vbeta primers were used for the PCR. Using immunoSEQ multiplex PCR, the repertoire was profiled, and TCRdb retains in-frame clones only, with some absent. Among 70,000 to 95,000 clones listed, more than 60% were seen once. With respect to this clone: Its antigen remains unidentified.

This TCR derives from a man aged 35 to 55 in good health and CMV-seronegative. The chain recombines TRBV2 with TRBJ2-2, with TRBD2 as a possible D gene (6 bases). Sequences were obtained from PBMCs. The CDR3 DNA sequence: TGTGCCAGCAGTGTAGGGACTGCCACCGGGGAGCTGTTTTTT. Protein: CASSVGTATGELFF.